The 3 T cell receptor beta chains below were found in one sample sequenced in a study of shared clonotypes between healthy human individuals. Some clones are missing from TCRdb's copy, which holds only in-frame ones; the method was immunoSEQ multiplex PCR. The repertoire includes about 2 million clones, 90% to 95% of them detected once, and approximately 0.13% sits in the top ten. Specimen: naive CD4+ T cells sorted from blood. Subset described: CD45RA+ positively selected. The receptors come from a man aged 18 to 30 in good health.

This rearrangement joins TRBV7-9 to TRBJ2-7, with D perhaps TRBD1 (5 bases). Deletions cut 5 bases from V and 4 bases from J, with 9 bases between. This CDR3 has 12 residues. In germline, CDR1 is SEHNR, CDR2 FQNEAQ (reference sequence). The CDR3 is CASSIQEYEQYF. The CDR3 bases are TGTGCCAGCAGCATACAGGAATACGAGCAGTACTTC.

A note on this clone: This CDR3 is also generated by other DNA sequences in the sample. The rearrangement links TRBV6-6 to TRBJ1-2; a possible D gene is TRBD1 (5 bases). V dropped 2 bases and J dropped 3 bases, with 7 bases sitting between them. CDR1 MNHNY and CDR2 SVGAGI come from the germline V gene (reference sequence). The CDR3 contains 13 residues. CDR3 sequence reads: CASSYQGDYGYTF. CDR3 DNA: TGTGCCAGCAGTTACCAGGGCGACTATGGCTACACCTTC.

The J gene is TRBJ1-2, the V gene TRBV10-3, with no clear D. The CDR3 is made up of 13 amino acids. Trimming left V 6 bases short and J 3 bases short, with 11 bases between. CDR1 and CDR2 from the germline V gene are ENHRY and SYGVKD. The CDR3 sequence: CAIRKTPDYGYTF. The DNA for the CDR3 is TGTGCCATCAGAAAGACACCAGACTATGGCTACACCTTC.